This record looks at one T cell receptor (beta chain) sequence and its context. The antigen is undetermined. CDR3-region Arm-PCR and iRepertoire HTBI primers produced the TCR beta libraries. TCRdb reprocessed the multiplex PCR reads with MiXCR, giving one entry per CDR3 protein. The table has 350,000 to 550,000 distinct CDR3 sequences, roughly 15% seen once; the top ten hold under 30%. Time point here: newly diagnosed GD, antithyroid drugs for less than 3 months. The TCR library was made from RNA that had been extracted from PBMCs in TRIzol. The sample belongs to a study of regulatory T cells in long-lasting Graves disease. Study-wide results and limits: Persistent disease was associated with favored TRBV28 usage and with favored use of TRBJ1-2 and TRBJ2-5.

This CDR3 has 14 amino acids. Losses at the gene ends were 5 bases for V and 5 bases for J; bases not matched to a gene: 8. Germline lookup yields CDR1 MNHEY and CDR2 SVGEGT. These records were also assigned to another study, of T cells in Graves' hyperthyroidism and ophthalmopathy. This second study says: Graves' hyperthyroidism is called stable when ophthalmopathy does not progress within 18 months. Most expanded thyroid clonotypes above 0.001 recurred in blood. The model identified upcoming ophthalmopathy a median 6.5 months ahead of onset.

The chain links TRBV6-2 or TRBV6-3 to TRBJ2-5, with 7 bases matching TRBD2. Specimen: peripheral blood mononuclear cells (PBMCs), collected at new diagnosis, from a patient treated with antithyroid drugs. This clonotype originated in a woman aged 18-35 years with Graves disease. As DNA, the CDR3 is TGTGCCAGCAGTCGGGACTACCCCCTGGAGACCCAGTACTTC. Amino acids: CASSRDYPLETQYF.